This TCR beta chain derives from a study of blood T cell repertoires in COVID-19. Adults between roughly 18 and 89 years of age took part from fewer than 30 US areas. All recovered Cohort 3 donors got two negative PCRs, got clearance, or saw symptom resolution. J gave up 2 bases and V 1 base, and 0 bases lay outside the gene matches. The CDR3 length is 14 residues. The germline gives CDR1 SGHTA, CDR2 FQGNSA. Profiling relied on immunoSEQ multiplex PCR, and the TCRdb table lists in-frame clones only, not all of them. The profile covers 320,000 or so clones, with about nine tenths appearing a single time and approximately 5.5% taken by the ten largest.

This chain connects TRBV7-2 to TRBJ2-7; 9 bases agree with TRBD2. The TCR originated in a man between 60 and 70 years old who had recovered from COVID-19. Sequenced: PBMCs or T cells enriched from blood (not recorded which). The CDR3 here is CASSLGGRAYEQYF. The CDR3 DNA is TGTGCCAGCAGCTTAGGCGGGAGGGCCTACGAGCAGTACTTC.